What follows are 2 T cell receptor beta chains derived from one specimen sequenced in a study of blood T cell repertoires in COVID-19. Some clones are missing from TCRdb's copy, which holds only in-frame ones; the method was immunoSEQ multiplex PCR. The data show about 140,000 clones, nearly 85% seen once. Sequenced: PBMCs or T cells enriched from blood (not recorded which). These receptors originate from a man aged 50-60 years in a cohort exposed to, infected with or recovered from COVID-19 (not recorded which).

The V call is TRBV7-2, the J call TRBJ2-7; D is perhaps TRBD2 (5 bases). The CDR3 extends over 14 amino acids. Germline V gene lookup returns CDR1 SGHTA and CDR2 FQGNSA. V was cut by 1 base and J by 6 bases, with 13 bases left in between. Written as DNA, the CDR3 is TGTGCCAGCAGCTTAGGAGGAGGACGGTTCGAGCAGTACTTC. Translating it yields CASSLGGGRFEQYF.

This clone was detected only once. J is TRBJ2-7 and V is TRBV5-5; tentative D call: TRBD2 (6 bases). CDR1 is SGHKS, CDR2 YYEKEE, per germline (reference sequence). This CDR3 comprises 14 residues. Trimming removed 4 bases at V and 7 bases at J, with 18 bases between. CDR3 DNA: TGTGCCAGCAGCCTGCCTCTAGCGTTAGCGGAGCAGTACTTC. Protein sequence: CASSLPLALAEQYF.